The table lists the clone carrying this TCR beta chain with many counts. This entry comes from a study of T cells in Graves' hyperthyroidism and ophthalmopathy. Trimming cost V 4 bases and J 6 bases, with 18 bases left between them. The CDR3 totals 15 residues. The source material, RNA transcripts, was used to amplify TCR beta CDR3 regions. TCR CDR3 regions were first amplified by RT-PCR with HTBI primers. TCRdb reprocessed the multiplex PCR reads with MiXCR, giving one entry per CDR3 protein. The sample records a few hundred thousand distinct CDR3 sequences, about a fifth being singletons. This receptor was identified in a man between 18 and 29 years old with Graves' hyperthyroidism. Sequenced input: blood. The rearrangement uses TRBV12-3 or TRBV12-4 and TRBJ1-2, with D possibly being TRBD1 (6 bases). CDR3 sequence: CASSSLSTGIHGYTF. The CDR3 coding sequence is TGTGCCAGCAGTTCCCTCTCAACAGGGATTCATGGCTACACCTTC.